Listed below are T cell receptor beta chains from one sample, sequenced in a study of blood T cell repertoires in COVID-19. Generated by immunoSEQ multiplex PCR, the TCRdb table keeps only in-frame clones and is missing some. The table has about 160,000 clones, roughly 80% seen once. The sample comprised PBMCs or T cells enriched from blood (not recorded which). These receptors all come from a woman in her sixties who had recovered from COVID-19. Each CDR3 is given with its conserved first and last residue. The D gene is left open where the match is weak. Not every row has a clone size; where given, it reads once, few, many or a size class.

d_gene	v_gene	j_gene	abundance	CDR3aa	CDR3nt
TRBD1	TRBV27	TRBJ1-5	.	CASSSRPWTGPSTNQPQHF	TGTGCCAGCAGTTCCCGACCCTGGACAGGGCCCTCAACTAATCAGCCCCAGCATTTT
TRBD2	TRBV18	TRBJ2-1	.	CASSTGGYEQFF	TGTGCCAGCTCAACGGGAGGGTATGAGCAGTTCTTC
.	TRBV20-1	TRBJ1-4	few	CSAGVTGTFF	TGCAGTGCTGGGGTGACAGGAACGTTTTTT
.	TRBV29-1	TRBJ2-3	.	CSVDEGGTDTQYF	TGCAGCGTTGACGAGGGGGGCACAGATACGCAGTATTTT
.	TRBV19	TRBJ1-1	few	CASSEYMNTEAFF	TGTGCCAGTTCGGAGTACATGAACACTGAAGCTTTCTTT
.	TRBV2	TRBJ2-5	.	CASSEHSRETQYF	TGTGCCAGCAGTGAACACAGCCGGGAGACCCAGTACTTC
TRBD1	TRBV7-9	TRBJ1-2	.	CASSLWTGEVYGYTF	TGTGCCAGCAGCCTCTGGACAGGGGAGGTCTATGGCTACACCTTC
.	TRBV2	TRBJ2-7	.	CASWGQAEQYF	TGTGCCAGCTGGGGGCAGGCAGAGCAGTACTTC
TRBD2	TRBV9	TRBJ2-3	.	CASSVMTSGGALPDTQYF	TGTGCCAGCAGCGTAATGACTAGCGGGGGGGCCCTGCCAGATACGCAGTATTTT
TRBD1	TRBV10-1	TRBJ1-1	once	CASSLGTGGLGGEAFF	TGCGCCAGCAGTCTAGGGACAGGGGGCCTTGGGGGTGAAGCTTTCTTT
TRBD2	TRBV29-1	TRBJ2-1	.	CSRTGLAGKGEQFF	TGCAGCCGAACGGGACTAGCGGGGAAGGGTGAGCAGTTCTTC
TRBD1	TRBV5-6	TRBJ1-3	once	CASSPGQSSGNTIYF	TGTGCCAGCAGCCCGGGACAGAGCTCTGGAAACACCATATATTTT
TRBD2	TRBV19	TRBJ2-1	.	CASSIAGGGIYNEQFF	TGTGCCAGTAGTATAGCAGGCGGGGGTATCTACAATGAGCAGTTCTTC
TRBD1	TRBV7-8	TRBJ1-2	.	CASSPGQGRVAF	TGTGCCAGCAGCCCGGGACAGGGAAGGGTCGCCTTC
TRBD1	TRBV19	TRBJ2-7	once	CASSPRGQGAHEQYF	TGTGCCAGTAGTCCAAGGGGGCAGGGAGCCCACGAGCAGTACTTC
.	TRBV7-9	TRBJ1-1	.	CASSPLMNTEAFF	TGTGCCAGCAGCCCTCTAATGAACACTGAAGCTTTCTTT
TRBD1	TRBV24-1	TRBJ2-1	.	CATSDDLRTGKNEQFF	TGTGCCACCAGTGATGACCTAAGGACAGGGAAGAATGAGCAGTTCTTC
.	TRBV6-5	TRBJ1-3	.	CASSLQGFGNTIYF	TGTGCCAGCAGTCTCCAGGGGTTCGGAAACACCATATATTTT
TRBD1	TRBV6-5	TRBJ1-5	.	CASSYRQGHQPQHF	TGTGCCAGCAGTTACAGACAGGGGCATCAGCCCCAGCATTTT
.	TRBV1	TRBJ1-6	.	CTSSQYRVSSYNSPLHF	TGCACCAGCAGCCAGTACAGGGTTAGCTCCTATAATTCACCCCTCCACTTT
.	TRBV2	TRBJ2-3	.	CASSVISTDTQYF	TGTGCCAGCTCCGTTATATCCACAGATACGCAGTATTTT
.	TRBV4-2	TRBJ1-1	few	CASSQEGPMWGRDTEAFF	TGTGCCAGCAGCCAAGAGGGTCCGATGTGGGGGCGGGACACTGAAGCTTTCTTT
TRBD1	TRBV18	TRBJ1-4	.	CASSSQGASEKLFF	TGTGCCAGCTCATCACAGGGGGCGAGTGAAAAACTGTTTTTT
TRBD2	TRBV5-1	TRBJ2-3	.	CASSLAPAGGPTDTQYF	TGCGCCAGCAGCTTAGCTCCAGCGGGGGGGCCGACAGATACGCAGTATTTT